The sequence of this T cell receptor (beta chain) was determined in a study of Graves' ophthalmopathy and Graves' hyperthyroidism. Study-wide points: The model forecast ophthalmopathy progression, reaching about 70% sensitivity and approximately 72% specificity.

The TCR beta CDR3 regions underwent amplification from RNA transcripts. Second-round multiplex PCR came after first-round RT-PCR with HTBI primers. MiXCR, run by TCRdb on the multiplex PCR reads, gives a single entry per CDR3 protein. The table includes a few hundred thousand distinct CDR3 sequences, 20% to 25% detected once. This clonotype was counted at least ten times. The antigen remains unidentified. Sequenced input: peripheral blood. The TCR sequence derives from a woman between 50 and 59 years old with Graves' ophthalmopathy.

The CDR3 region is CASSGTSGINIQYF. The CDR3 region has the DNA TGTGCCAGTAGCGGGACTAGCGGGATAAACATTCAGTACTTC. The chain combines TRBV19 with TRBJ2-4, with 13 bases identical to TRBD2. Trimming removed 6 bases from V and 6 bases from J; junction bases left unmatched: 2. CDR1 is LNHDA, CDR2 SQIVND, per germline (reference sequence). CDR3 length equals 14 residues.